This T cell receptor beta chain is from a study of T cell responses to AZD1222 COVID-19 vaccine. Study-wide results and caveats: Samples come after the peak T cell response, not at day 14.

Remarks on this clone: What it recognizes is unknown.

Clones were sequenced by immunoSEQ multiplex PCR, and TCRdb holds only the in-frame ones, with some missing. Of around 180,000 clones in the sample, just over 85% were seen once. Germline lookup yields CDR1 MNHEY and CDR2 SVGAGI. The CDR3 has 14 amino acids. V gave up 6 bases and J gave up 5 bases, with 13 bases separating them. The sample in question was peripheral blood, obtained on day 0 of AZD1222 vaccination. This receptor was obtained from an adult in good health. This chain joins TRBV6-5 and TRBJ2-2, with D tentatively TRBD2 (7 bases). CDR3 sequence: CASSPGGWTGELFF. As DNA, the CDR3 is TGTGCCAGCAGCCCGGGGGGCTGGACCGGGGAGCTGTTTTTT.